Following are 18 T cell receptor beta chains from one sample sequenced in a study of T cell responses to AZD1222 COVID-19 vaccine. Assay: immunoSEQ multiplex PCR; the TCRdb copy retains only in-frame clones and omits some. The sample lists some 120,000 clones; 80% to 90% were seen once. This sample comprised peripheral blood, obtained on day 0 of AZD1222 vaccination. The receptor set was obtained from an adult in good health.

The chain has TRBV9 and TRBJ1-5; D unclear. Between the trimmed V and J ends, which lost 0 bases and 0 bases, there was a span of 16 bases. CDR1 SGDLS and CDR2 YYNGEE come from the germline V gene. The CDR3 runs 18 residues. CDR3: CASSVGSGQRPSNQPQHF. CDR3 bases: TGTGCCAGCAGCGTAGGGTCAGGCCAACGGCCTAGCAATCAGCCCCAGCATTTT.

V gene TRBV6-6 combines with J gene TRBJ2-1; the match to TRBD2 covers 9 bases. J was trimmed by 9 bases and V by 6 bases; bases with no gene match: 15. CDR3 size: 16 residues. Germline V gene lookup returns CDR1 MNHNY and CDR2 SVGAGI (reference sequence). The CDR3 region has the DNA TGTGCCAGCAGGCCCTGGGGGCGGGAGGGCCGTAGTGAGCAGTTCTTC. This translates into CASRPWGREGRSEQFF.

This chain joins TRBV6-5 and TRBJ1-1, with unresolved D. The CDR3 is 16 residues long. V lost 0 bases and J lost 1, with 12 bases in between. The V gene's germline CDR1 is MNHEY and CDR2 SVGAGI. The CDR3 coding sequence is TGTGCCAGCAGTTACTCGACGAGGGCAGGGAACACTGAAGCTTTCTTT. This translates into CASSYSTRAGNTEAFF.

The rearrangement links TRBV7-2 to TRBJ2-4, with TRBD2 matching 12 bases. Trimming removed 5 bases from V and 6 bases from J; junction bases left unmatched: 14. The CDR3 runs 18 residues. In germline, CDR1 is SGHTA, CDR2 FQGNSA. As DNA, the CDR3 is TGTGCCAGCAGCCTCGAGGTCCTAGCGGGAGGGAGGGGAAACATTCAGTACTTC. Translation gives CASSLEVLAGGRGNIQYF.

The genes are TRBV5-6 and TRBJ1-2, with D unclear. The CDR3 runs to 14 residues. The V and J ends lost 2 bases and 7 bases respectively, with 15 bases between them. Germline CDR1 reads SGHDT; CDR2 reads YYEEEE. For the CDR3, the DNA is TGTGCCAGCAGCTTAGGTTTCACCGCGGGTGGCTACACCTTC. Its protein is CASSLGFTAGGYTF.

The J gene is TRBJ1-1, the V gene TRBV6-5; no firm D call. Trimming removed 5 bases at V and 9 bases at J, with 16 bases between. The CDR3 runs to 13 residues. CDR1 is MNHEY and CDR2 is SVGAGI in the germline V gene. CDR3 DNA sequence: TGTGCCAGCAGTCCCCGGGCCCAAACCCAAGCTTTCTTT. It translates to CASSPRAQTQAFF.

CDR3 in amino acids: CASSLFVVSGGYTF. CDR3 bases: TGTGCCAGCAGTCTATTCGTGGTTAGCGGTGGCTACACCTTC. The chain couples TRBV28 to TRBJ1-2; D not certain. Trimming took 5 bases from V and 7 from J, leaving 17 bases between them. In germline, CDR1 is MDHEN, CDR2 SYDVKM. CDR3 length: 14 residues.

The CDR3 DNA is TGTGCCATCAGTGGGTCAGGACTAGCGAACACTGAAGCTTTCTTT. Protein product: CAISGSGLANTEAFF. This chain uses TRBV10-3 with TRBJ1-1, with unresolved D. The CDR3 is 15 amino acids. The germline CDR1 and CDR2 sequences are ENHRY and SYGVKD. Between the trimmed V and J ends, which lost 4 bases and 1 base, there was a span of 13 bases.

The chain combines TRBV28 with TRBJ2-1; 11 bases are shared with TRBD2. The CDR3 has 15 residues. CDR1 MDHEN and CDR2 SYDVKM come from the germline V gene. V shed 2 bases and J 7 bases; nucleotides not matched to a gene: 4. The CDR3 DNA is TGTGCCAGCAGTTTAGTTACTAGCGGGAGTAATGAGCAGTTCTTC. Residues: CASSLVTSGSNEQFF. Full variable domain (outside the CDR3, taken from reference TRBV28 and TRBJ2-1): DVKVTQSSRYLVKRTGEKVFLECVQDMDHENMFWYRQDPGLGLRLIYFSYDVKMKEKGDIPEGYSVSREKKERFSLILESASTNQTSMYLCASSLVTSGSNEQFFGPGTRLTVL.

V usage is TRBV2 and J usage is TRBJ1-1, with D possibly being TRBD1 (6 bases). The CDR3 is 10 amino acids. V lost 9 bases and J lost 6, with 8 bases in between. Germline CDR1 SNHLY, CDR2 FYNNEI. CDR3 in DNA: TGTGCCAGGTGGACAGCTGAAGCTTTCTTT. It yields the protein CARWTAEAFF.

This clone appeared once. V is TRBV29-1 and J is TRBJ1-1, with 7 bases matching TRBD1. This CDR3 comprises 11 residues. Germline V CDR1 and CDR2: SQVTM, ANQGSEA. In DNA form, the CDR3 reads TGCTCGACGGGGACAGACGACGGAGCTTTCTTT. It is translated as CSTGTDDGAFF.

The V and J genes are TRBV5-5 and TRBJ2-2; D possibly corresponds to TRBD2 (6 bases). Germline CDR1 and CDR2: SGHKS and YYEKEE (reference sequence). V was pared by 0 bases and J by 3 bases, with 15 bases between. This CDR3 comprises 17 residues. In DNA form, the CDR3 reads TGTGCCAGCAGCTTGGGGTCTGCGGGATACGACACCGGGGAGCTGTTTTTT. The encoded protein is CASSLGSAGYDTGELFF. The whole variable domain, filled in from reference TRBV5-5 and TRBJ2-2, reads DAGVTQSPTHLIKTRGQQVTLRCSPISGHKSVSWYQQVLGQGPQFIFQYYEKEERGRGNFPDRFSARQFPNYSSELNVNALLLGDSALYLCASSLGSAGYDTGELFFGEGSRLTVL.

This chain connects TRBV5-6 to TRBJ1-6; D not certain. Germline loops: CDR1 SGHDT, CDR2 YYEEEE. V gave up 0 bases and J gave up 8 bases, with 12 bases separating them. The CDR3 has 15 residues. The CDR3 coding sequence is TGTGCCAGCAGCTTGGCCGGACCCTGGGATTCACCCCTCCACTTT. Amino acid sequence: CASSLAGPWDSPLHF.

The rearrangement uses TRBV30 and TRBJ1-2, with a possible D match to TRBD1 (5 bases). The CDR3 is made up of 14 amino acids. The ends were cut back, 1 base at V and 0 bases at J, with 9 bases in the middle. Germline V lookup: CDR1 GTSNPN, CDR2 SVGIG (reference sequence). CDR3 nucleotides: TGTGCCTGGAGTGGGGAGGGGACTAACTATGGCTACACCTTC. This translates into CAWSGEGTNYGYTF.

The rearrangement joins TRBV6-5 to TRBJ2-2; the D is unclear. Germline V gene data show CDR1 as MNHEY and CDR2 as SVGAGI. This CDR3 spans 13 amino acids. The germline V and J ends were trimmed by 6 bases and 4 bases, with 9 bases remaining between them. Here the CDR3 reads CASRGSGTGELFF. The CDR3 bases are TGTGCCAGCAGGGGATCCGGCACCGGGGAGCTGTTTTTT.

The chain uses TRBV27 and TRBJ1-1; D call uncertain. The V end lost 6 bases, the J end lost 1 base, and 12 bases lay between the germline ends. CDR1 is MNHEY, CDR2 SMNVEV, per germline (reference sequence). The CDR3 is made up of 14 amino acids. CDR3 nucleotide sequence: TGTGCCAGCAGAGACCATGACGGGAACACTGAAGCTTTCTTT. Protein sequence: CASRDHDGNTEAFF.

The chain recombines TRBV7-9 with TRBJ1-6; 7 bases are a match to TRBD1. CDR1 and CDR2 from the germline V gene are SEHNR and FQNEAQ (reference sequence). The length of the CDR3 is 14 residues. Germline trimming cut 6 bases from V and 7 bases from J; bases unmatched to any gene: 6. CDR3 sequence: CASRSDRANSPLHF. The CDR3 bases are TGTGCCAGCAGGTCAGACAGGGCCAATTCACCCCTCCACTTT.

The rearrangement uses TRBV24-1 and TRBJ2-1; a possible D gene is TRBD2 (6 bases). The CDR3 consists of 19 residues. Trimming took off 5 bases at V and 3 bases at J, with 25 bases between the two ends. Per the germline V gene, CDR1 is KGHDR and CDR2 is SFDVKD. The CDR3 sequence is CATSVPLCLAGIHYNEQFF. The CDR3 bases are TGTGCCACCAGTGTTCCTTTATGTTTGGCGGGAATACACTACAATGAGCAGTTCTTC.